This T cell receptor beta chain is drawn from a study of OX40 agonist ivuxolimab in advanced cancers. The CDR3 extends over 9 amino acids. CDR1 DFQATT and CDR2 SNEGSKA come from the germline V gene (reference sequence). The ends were cut back, 5 bases at V and 6 bases at J, with 2 bases in the middle. Whole-study results and caveats: Researchers did not establish what antigens the expanded peripheral T cells target. Clonal expansion was seen in CD4+ and CD8+ blood T cells by week 6 at 0.1 to 3.0 mg/kg.

A few counts support this clone. Its antigen remains unknown. Here immunoSEQ multiplex PCR was the method, and the copy in TCRdb shows in-frame clones only, minus some. The table records more than 30,000 clones, about 81% of them present only once. The specimen was CD4+ or CD8+ T cells sorted from blood, collected in a trial of the OX40 agonist ivuxolimab. The rearrangement uses TRBV20-1 and TRBJ1-5, with no clear D. This clonotype was obtained from an adult with an advanced solid tumor such as melanoma, head and neck, liver or kidney cancer. For the CDR3, the DNA is TGCAGTGCTGGTCAGCCCCAGCATTTT. Protein: CSAGQPQHF.